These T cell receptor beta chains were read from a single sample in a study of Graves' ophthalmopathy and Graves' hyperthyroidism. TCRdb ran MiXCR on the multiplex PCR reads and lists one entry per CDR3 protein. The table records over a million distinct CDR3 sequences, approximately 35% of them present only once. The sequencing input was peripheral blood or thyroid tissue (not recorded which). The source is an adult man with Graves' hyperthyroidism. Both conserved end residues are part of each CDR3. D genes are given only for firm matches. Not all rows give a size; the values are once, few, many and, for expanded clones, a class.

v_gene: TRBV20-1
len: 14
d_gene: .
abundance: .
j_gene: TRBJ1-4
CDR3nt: TGCAGTGCTAGAGATACGAACGGCGGGGAAAAACTGTTTTTT
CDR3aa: CSARDTNGGEKLFF

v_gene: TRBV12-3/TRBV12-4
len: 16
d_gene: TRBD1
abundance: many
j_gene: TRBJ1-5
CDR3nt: TGTGCCAGCAGTCCGCTACAAACAGGGGGCGGACAGCCCCAGCATTTT
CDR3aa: CASSPLQTGGGQPQHF

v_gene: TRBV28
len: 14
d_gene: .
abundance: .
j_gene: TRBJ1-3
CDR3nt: TGTGCCAGCAAGGGCGACCTTGGGGGCAACACCATATATTTT
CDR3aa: CASKGDLGGNTIYF

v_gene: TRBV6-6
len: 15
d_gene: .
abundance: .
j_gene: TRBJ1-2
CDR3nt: TGTGCCAGCAGTTACTTGGCCCGAAGCGACTATGGCTACACCTTC
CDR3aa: CASSYLARSDYGYTF

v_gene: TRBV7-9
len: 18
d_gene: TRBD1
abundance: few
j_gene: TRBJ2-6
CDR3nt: TGTGCCAGCAGCGACCGGGACAGGGTCTCTTCTGGGGCCAACGTCCTGACTTTC
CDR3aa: CASSDRDRVSSGANVLTF

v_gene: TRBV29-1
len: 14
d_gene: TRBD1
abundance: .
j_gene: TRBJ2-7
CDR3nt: TGCAGCGTGACAGGGGGAAAGGGTACCTACGAGCAGTACTTC
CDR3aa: CSVTGGKGTYEQYF

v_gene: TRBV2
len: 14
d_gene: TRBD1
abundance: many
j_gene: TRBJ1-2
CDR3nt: TGTGCCAGCAGTAGGGACAGGGAGACCTATGGCTACACCTTC
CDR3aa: CASSRDRETYGYTF

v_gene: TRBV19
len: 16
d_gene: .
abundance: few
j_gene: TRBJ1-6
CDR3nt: TGTGCCAGTAGCGCAGGGGCGCCCGGTTCTAATTCACCCCTCCACTTT
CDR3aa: CASSAGAPGSNSPLHF

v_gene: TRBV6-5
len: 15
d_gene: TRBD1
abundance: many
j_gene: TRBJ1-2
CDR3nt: TGTGCCAGCAGTTACGCCTCCGGGACAGGGGACGGCTACACCTTC
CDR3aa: CASSYASGTGDGYTF

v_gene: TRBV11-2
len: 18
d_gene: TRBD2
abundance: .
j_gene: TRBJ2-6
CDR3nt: TGTGCCAGCAGCTCACTTAGCGGGGCAACCTCTGGGGCCAACGTCCTGACTTTC
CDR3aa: CASSSLSGATSGANVLTF

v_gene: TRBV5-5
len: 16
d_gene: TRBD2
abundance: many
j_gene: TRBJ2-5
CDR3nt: TGTGCCAGCAGCTCCCCTGGGCGGGGGGCACGAGAGACCCAGTACTTC
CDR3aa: CASSSPGRGARETQYF

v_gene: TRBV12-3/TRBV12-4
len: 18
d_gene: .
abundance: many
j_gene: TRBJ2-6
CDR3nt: TGTGCCAGCGTCGGAGCTGGGGCAGCGGCTCTGGCGGCCAACGTCCTGACTTTC
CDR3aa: CASVGAGAAALAANVLTF

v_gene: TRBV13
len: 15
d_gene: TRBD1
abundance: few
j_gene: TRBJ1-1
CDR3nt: TGTGCCAGCAGCCAGGAGCCGACAGGGTTGGCTGAAGCTTTCTTT
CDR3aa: CASSQEPTGLAEAFF

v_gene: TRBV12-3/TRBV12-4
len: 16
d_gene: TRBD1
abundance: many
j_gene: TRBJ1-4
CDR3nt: TGTGCCAGCAGTCCCGACCGAGGGGGCGCACGGGAAAAACTGTTTTTT
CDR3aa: CASSPDRGGAREKLFF

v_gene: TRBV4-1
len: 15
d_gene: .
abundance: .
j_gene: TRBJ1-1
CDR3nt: TGCGCCAGCAGCCATCGGGGGGGGGCAGTCACTGAAGCTTTCTTT
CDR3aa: CASSHRGGAVTEAFF

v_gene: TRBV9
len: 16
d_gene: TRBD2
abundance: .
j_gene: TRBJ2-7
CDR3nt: TGTGCCAGCAGCTTAGCCCGGCGGGAGTCCTCCTACGAGCAGTACTTC
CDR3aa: CASSLARRESSYEQYF

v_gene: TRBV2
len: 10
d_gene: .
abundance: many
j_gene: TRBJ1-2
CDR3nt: TGTGCCAGCAGTGATTTGGGCTACACCTTC
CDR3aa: CASSDLGYTF

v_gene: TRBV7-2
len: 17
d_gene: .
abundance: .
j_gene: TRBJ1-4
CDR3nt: TGTGCCAGCAGCTTAGGGTCAGGCGCTTGGCCTAATGAAAAACTGTTTTTT
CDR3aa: CASSLGSGAWPNEKLFF

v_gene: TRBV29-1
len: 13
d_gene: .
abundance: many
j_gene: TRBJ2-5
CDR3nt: TGCAGCGAGACCCGGACAGCACAAGAGACCCAGTACTTC
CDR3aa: CSETRTAQETQYF

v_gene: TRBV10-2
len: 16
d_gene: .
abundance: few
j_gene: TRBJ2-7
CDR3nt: TGCGCCAGCAGTGACGTGGGACGCGAGGGAAACTACGAGCAGTACTTC
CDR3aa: CASSDVGREGNYEQYF

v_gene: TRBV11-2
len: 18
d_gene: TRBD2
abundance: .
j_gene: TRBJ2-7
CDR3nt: TGTGCCAGCAGCTCAATGAAAGGAGGGTGGACTAGCGGCCACGAGCAGTACTTC
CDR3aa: CASSSMKGGWTSGHEQYF

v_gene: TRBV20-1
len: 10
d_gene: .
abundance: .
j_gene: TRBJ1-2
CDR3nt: TGCAGTGCTAGAATGCAGGGCTACACCTTC
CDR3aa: CSARMQGYTF

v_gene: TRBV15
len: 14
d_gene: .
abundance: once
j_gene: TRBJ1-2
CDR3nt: TGTGCCACCAACCCGGGACCCAGGGAGGAGGGCTACACCTTC
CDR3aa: CATNPGPREEGYTF

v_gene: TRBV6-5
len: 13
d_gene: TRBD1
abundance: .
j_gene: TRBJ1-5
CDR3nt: TGTGCCAGTTGGACAGGGAACAATCAGCCCCAGCATTTT
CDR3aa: CASWTGNNQPQHF

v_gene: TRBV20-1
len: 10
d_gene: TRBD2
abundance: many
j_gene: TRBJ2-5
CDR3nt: TGCAGTGGGGACTATGAGACCCAGTACTTC
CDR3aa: CSGDYETQYF

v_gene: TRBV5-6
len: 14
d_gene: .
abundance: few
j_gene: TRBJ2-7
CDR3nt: TGTGCCAGCAGCTTGTTACAACAATACTACGAGCAGTACTTC
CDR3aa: CASSLLQQYYEQYF

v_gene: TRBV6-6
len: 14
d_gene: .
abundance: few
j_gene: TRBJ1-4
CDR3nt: TGTGCCAGCAGTGTAGTGGGGTTGCGCGAAAAACTGTTTTTT
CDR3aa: CASSVVGLREKLFF

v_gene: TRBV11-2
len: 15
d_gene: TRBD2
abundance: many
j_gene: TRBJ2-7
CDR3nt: TGTGCCAGCAGCTTAGTCGGCGGGAGATCCTACGAGCAGTACTTC
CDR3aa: CASSLVGGRSYEQYF

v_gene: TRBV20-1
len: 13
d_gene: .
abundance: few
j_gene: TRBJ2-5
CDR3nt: TGCAGTGCAAGTCCCGCTGTAGGAGAGACCCAGTACTTC
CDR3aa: CSASPAVGETQYF

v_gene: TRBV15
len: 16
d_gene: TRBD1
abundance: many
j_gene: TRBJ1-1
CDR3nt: TGTGCCACCAGCAGAGACTTTACGGGACAGGGCACTGAAGCTTTCTTT
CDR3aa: CATSRDFTGQGTEAFF

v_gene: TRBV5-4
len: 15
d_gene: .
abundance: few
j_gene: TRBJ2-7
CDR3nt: TGCGCCAGCAGCTTGCAGTCTACTAGCTCCTACGAGCAGTACTTC
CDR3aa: CASSLQSTSSYEQYF

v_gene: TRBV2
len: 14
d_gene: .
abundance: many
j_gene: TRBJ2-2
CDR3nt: TGTGCCAGCAGTGAATATCCAGGAGCCGGGGAGCTGTTTTTT
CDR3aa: CASSEYPGAGELFF

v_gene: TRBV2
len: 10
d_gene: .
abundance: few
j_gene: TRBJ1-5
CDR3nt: TGTGCCAGCAGTGAGGGGACGCAGCATTTT
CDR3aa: CASSEGTQHF

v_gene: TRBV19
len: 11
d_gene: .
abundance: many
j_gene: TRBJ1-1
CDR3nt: TGTGCCAGTAGTAACTTCCGTGAAGCTTTCTTT
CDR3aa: CASSNFREAFF

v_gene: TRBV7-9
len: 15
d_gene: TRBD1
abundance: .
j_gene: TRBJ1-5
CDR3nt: TGTGCCAGCAGCTTGACAGGGCCTTGGAATCAGCCCCAGCATTTT
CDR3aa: CASSLTGPWNQPQHF

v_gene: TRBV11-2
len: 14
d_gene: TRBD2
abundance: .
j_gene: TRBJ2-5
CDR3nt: TGTGCCAGCAGCTTAGATGCGGGAGAGGTGACCCAGTACTTC
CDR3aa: CASSLDAGEVTQYF

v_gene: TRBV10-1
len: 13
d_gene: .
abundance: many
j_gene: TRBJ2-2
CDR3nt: TGCGCCAGCAGGGACCCTCATACCGGGGAGCTGTTTTTT
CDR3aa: CASRDPHTGELFF

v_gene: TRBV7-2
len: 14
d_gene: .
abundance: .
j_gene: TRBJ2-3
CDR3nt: TGTGCCAGCAGCGAAAGACTAGTTTCAGATACGCAGTATTTT
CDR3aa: CASSERLVSDTQYF

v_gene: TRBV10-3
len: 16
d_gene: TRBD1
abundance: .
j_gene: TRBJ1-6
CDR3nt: TGTGCCAGCAGGGACAGGGGGCGCGTCGCCAATTCACCCCTCCGCTTT
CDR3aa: CASRDRGRVANSPLRF

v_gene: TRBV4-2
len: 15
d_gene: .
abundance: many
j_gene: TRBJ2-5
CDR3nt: TGTGCCAGCAGCCAAGTGGGCTCGCGGGAAGAGACCCAGTACTTC
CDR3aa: CASSQVGSREETQYF

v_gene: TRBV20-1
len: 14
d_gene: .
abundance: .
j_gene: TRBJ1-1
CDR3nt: TGCAGTGCTCGAAAAACAATTATGAACACTGAAGCTTTCTTT
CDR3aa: CSARKTIMNTEAFF

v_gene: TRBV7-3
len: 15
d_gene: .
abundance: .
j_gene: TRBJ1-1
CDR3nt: TGTGCCAGCAGCCTTTGGGGGGGCGGGAACACTGAAGCTTTCTTT
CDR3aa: CASSLWGGGNTEAFF

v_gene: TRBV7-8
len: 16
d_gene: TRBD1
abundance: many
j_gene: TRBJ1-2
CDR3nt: TGTGCCAGCAGCCTCGACAGGGCGATTAAGGGTGGTGGCTACACCTTC
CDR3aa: CASSLDRAIKGGGYTF

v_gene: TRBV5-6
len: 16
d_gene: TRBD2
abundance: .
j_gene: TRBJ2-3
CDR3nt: TGTGCCAGCAGCCCCGGACTAGTTGTCAGCACAGATACGCAGTATTTT
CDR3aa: CASSPGLVVSTDTQYF

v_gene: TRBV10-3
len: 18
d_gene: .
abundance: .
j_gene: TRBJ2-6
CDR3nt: TGTGCCAGCAGTTCCCAGGGGAGGGCTCTCTCTGGGGCCAACGTCCTGACTTTC
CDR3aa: CASSSQGRALSGANVLTF

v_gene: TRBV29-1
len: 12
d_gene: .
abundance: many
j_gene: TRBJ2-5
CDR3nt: TGCAGCGTTGCCCGAGCTCAAGAGACCCAGTACTTC
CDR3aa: CSVARAQETQYF

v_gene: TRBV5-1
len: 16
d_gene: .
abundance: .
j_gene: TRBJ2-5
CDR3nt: TGCGCCAGCAGCTTGCAGGCGGGTCAAGATGGTGAGACCCAGTACTTC
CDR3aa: CASSLQAGQDGETQYF

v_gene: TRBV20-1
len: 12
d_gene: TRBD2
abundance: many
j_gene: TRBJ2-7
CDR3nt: TGCAGTGCGGGACTAGCGGGAGCCGAGCAGTACTTC
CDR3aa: CSAGLAGAEQYF

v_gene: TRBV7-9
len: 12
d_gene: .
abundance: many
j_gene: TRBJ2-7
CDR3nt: TGTGCCAGCAGCTCGGACTGGAGGGAGCAGTACTTC
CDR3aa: CASSSDWREQYF

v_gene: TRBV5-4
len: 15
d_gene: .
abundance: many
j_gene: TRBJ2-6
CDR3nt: TGTGCCAGCAGCGTCGACAGCTCTGGGGCCAACGTCCTGACTTTC
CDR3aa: CASSVDSSGANVLTF

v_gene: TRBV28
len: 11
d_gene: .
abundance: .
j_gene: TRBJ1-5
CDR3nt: TGTGCCAGCAGCCGTTACCAGCCCCAGCATTTT
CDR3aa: CASSRYQPQHF

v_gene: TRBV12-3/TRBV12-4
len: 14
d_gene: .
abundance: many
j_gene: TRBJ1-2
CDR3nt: TGTGCCAGCACCAGAGGGGCGGGGGGCGTTGGCTACACCTTC
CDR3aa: CASTRGAGGVGYTF

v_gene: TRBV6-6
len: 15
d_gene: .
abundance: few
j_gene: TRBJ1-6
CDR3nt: TGTGCCAGCAGCGCAGCAGGGACCCTTAATTCACCCCTCCACTTT
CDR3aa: CASSAAGTLNSPLHF